Sequencing of this T cell receptor beta chain was carried out in a study of human CD8 memory T cell subsets. CDR3 length: 14 residues. CDR1 and CDR2 from the germline V gene are SGHTS and YDEGEE. TCR beta libraries were made by UMI-labeled 5' RACE. TCRdb reanalyzed the 5' RACE reads and collapses them to one entry per CDR3 protein, without DNA. Recorded for this sample: under 6,000 distinct CDR3 sequences. This sequence joins TRBV5-8 and TRBJ2-7. Material for sequencing was CD8+ T cells from PBMCs. The sequence was obtained from a human donor in good health. CDR3 protein: CASSLDRVSYEQYF.